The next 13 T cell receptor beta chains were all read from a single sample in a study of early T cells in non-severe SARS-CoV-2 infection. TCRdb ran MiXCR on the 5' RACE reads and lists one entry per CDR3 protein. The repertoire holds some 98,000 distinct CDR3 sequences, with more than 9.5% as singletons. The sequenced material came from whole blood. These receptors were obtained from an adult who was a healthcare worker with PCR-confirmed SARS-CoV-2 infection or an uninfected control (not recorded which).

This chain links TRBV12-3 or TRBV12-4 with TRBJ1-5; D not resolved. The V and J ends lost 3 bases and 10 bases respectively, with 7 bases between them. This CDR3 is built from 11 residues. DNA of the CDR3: TGTGCCAGCAGTTTGAATGGACCCCAGCATTTT. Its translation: CASSLNGPQHF.

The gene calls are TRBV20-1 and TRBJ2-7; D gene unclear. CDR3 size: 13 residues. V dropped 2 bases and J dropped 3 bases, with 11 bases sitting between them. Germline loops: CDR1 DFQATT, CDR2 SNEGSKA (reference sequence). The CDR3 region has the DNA TGCAGTGCTAGATCACAGAGCCTCTACGAGCAGTACTTC. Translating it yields CSARSQSLYEQYF.

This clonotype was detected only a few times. Written as DNA, the CDR3 is TGTGCCAGCAGCTTGGGGAGCTCCTATGGCTACACCTTC. Encoded protein: CASSLGSSYGYTF. This chain links TRBV7-2 with TRBJ1-2; no clear D. Between the trimmed V and J ends, which lost 3 bases and 4 bases, there was a span of 9 bases. The germline V gene has CDR1 SGHTA and CDR2 FQGNSA. The CDR3 covers 13 residues.

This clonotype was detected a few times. CDR3 DNA sequence: TGTGCCAGCAACCCTCGGGGGGCCACGAACAATGAGCAGTTCTTC. It codes for CASNPRGATNNEQFF. V gene TRBV12-3 or TRBV12-4 combines with J gene TRBJ2-1, with TRBD2 as a possible D gene (7 bases). There are 15 residues in the CDR3. V was trimmed by 7 bases and J by 5 bases, leaving 18 bases between them.

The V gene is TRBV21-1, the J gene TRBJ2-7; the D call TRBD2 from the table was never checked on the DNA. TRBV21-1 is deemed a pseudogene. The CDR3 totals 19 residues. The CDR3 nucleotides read TGTGCCAGCAGACCGGACAGTCCTACCCCGAGGGCCGTCTCCTACGAGCAGTACTTC. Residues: CASRPDSPTPRAVSYEQYF.

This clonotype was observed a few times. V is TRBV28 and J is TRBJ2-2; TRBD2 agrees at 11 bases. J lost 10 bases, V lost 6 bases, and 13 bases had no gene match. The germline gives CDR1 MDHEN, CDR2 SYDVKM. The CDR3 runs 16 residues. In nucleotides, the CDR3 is TGTGCCAGCAGCCCCGGGGCTAGCGGGAGGTATAAGGAGCTGTTTTTT. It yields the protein CASSPGASGRYKELFF. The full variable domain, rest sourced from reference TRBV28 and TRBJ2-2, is DVKVTQSSRYLVKRTGEKVFLECVQDMDHENMFWYRQDPGLGLRLIYFSYDVKMKEKGDIPEGYSVSREKKERFSLILESASTNQTSMYLCASSPGASGRYKELFFGEGSRLTVL.

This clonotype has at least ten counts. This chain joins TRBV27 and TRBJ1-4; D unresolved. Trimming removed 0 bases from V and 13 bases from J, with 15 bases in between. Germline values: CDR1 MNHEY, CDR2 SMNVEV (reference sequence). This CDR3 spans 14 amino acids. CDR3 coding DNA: TGTGCCAGCAGTTTATCGACTAAGGGTCGAGGACTGTTTTTT. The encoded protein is CASSLSTKGRGLFF.

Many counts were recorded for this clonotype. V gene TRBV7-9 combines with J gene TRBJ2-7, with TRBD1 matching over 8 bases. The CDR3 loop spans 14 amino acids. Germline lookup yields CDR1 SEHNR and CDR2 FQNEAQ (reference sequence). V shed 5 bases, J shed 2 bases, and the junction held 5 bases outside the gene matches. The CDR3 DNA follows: TGTGCCAGCAGCATGACAGGGGTCACCTACGAGCAGTACTTC. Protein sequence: CASSMTGVTYEQYF.

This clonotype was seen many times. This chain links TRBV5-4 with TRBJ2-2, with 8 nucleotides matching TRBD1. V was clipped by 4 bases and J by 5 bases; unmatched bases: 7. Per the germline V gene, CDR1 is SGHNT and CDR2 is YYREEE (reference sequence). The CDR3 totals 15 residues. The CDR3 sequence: CASSLDRVWTGELFF. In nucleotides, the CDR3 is TGTGCCAGCAGCCTGGACAGGGTCTGGACCGGGGAGCTGTTTTTT. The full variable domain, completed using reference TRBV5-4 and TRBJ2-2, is ETGVTQSPTHLIKTRGQQVTLRCSSQSGHNTVSWYQQALGQGPQFIFQYYREEENGRGNFPPRFSGLQFPNYSSELNVNALELDDSALYLCASSLDRVWTGELFFGEGSRLTVL.

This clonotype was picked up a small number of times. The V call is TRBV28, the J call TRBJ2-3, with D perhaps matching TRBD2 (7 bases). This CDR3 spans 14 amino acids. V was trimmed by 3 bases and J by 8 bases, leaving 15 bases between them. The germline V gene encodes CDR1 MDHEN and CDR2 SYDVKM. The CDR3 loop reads CASSFRGRAGTQYF. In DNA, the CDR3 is TGTGCCAGCAGTTTTAGGGGGAGGGCTGGTACGCAGTATTTT.

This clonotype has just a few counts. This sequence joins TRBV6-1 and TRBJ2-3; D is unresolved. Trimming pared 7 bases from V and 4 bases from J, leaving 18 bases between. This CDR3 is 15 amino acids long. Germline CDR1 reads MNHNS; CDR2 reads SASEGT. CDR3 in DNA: TGTGCCAGCATTTATCTGGGTAGTTGGGCAGATACGCAGTATTTT. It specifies CASIYLGSWADTQYF.

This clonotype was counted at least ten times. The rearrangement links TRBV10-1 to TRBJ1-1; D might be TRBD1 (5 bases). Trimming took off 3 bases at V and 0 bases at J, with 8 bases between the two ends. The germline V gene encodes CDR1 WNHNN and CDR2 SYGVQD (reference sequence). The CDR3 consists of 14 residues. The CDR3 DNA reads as TGCGCCAGCAGTGATGGGACGGTGAACACTGAAGCTTTCTTT. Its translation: CASSDGTVNTEAFF.

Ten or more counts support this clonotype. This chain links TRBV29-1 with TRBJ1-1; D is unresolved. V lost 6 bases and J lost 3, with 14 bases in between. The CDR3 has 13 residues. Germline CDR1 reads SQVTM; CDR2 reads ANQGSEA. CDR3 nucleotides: TGCAGCGTGGCTAAGGTGCGGGACACTGAAGCTTTCTTT. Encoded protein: CSVAKVRDTEAFF.